This TCR beta chain was profiled in a study of T-cell reconstitution after alpha-beta-depleted transplantation in children. Study results and limitations: Newly generated T cells supplied most T-cell counts and diversity one year post-transplant.

This clonotype was counted many times. Its antigen remains unknown. The germline CDR1 and CDR2 sequences are SGHAT and FQNNGV. V shed 5 bases and J 7 bases; nucleotides not matched to a gene: 7. The CDR3 is 13 amino acids. Unique molecular identifiers were incorporated into the prepared TCRbeta library. TCRdb processed the PCR reads anew with MiXCR; each CDR3 protein has one entry. The data contain around 440,000 distinct CDR3 sequences, over 9.5% of them singletons. The V call is TRBV11-2, the J call TRBJ2-7; 8 nucleotides line up with TRBD2. This sequence originates from a child aged 2-15 years with inherited bone marrow failure, due to receive a stem cell transplant. The sample in question was PBMCs, obtained before TCRalphabeta/CD19-depleted stem cell transplant. The CDR3 reads CASSPGAGEEQYF. In DNA form, the CDR3 reads TGTGCCAGCAGCCCTGGAGCGGGAGAGGAGCAGTACTTC.